The 28 T cell receptor beta chains listed next were all sequenced from one sample in a study of blood T cells in healthy people across ages. Alongside a J-beta primer mix, a sample-barcoded 5' primer served in a second PCR lasting about 7 to 12 cycles. From the 5' RACE reads, TCRdb called clonotypes with MiXCR, one entry per CDR3 protein. The table lists over a million distinct CDR3 sequences, 40% to 55% of them singletons. What was sequenced was blood. Receptors originate from a woman aged 55-75 years in good health.

J is TRBJ2-4 and V is TRBV12-3 or TRBV12-4, with 9 positions matching TRBD1. The J call is in doubt because the DNA end fits TRBJ2-7 better. This CDR3 spans 16 amino acids. DNA for the CDR3: TGTGCCAGCAGTTACGACGACAGGGGGAGGGCCTGCGAGCAGTACTTC. It translates to CASSYDDRGRACEQYF.

Remarks on this clonotype: This may stem from a read error, because a much larger clone lies one nucleotide away. This chain joins TRBV20-1 and TRBJ2-5; D is unclear. CDR1 is DFQATT, CDR2 SNEGSKA, per germline (reference sequence). The CDR3 length is 12 residues. Between the trimmed V and J ends, which lost 4 bases and 0 bases, there was a span of 6 bases. As DNA, the CDR3 is TGCAGTGCTATCCCTAACCAAGAGACCCAGTACTTC. Encoded protein: CSAIPNQETQYF.

The rearrangement uses TRBV7-9 and TRBJ2-1, with 10 positions matching TRBD2. The CDR3 extends over 16 amino acids. Trimming at V came to 5 bases and at J to 10 bases, leaving 14 bases not matched to a gene. From germline, CDR1 is SEHNR and CDR2 FQNEAQ (reference sequence). CDR3 sequence (DNA): TGTGCCAGCAGCCGCATGAGCGGGAGGGCCTCGGACGAGCAGTTCTTC. Translated: CASSRMSGRASDEQFF.

V is TRBV7-2 and J is TRBJ1-2; TRBD1 aligns across 9 bases. Trimming took 1 base from V and 3 from J; bases not matched to a gene: 3. CDR1 is SGHTA, CDR2 FQGNSA, per germline. The CDR3 runs 15 residues. The CDR3 is CASSLDTGGHYGYTF. The CDR3, as DNA: TGTGCCAGCAGCTTAGATACAGGGGGCCACTATGGCTACACCTTC.

CDR3 protein: CSARDWRLPQYNEQFF. The DNA of the CDR3 is TGCAGTGCTAGAGATTGGAGGCTCCCTCAATACAATGAGCAGTTCTTC. J is TRBJ2-1 and V is TRBV20-1, with D perhaps TRBD2 (5 bases). The CDR3 runs to 16 residues. The germline V gene encodes CDR1 DFQATT and CDR2 SNEGSKA (reference sequence). V gave up 0 bases and J gave up 4 bases, with 16 bases separating them.

This sequence joins TRBV10-2 and TRBJ1-5; D possibly corresponds to TRBD1 (5 bases). The CDR3 is made up of 15 amino acids. V shed 1 base and J shed 6 bases, with 13 bases lying between them. The germline gives CDR1 WSHSY, CDR2 SAAADI. CDR3 sequence (DNA): TGCGCCAGCAGTGAGTGGGACCACGTCAGTCAGCCCCAGCATTTT. This gives the protein CASSEWDHVSQPQHF.

This chain connects TRBV7-8 to TRBJ2-7, with D hard to call. Germline values: CDR1 SGHVS, CDR2 FQNEAQ. The CDR3 spans 12 residues. V was pared by 4 bases and J by 5 bases, with 9 bases between. The CDR3 reads CASSSGGNEQYF. The CDR3 coding sequence is TGTGCCAGCAGCTCCGGTGGTAACGAGCAGTACTTC. Using reference TRBV7-8 and TRBJ2-7 for the parts outside the CDR3, the full variable domain is GAGVSQSPRYKVAKRGQDVALRCDPISGHVSLFWYQQALGQGPEFLTYFQNEAQLDKSGLPSDRFFAERPEGSVSTLKIQRTQQEDSAVYLCASSSGGNEQYFGPGTRLTVT.

The chain couples TRBV11-2 to TRBJ2-3, with 7 nucleotides matching TRBD1. The CDR3 is 17 amino acids. CDR1 and CDR2 (germline): SGHAT, FQNNGV. V dropped 6 bases and J dropped 1; count of bases not matched to a gene: 13. Written as DNA, the CDR3 is TGTGCCAGCAGGCAGGGGGATCTAGCCGCCCGCACAGATACGCAGTATTTT. Translation gives CASRQGDLAARTDTQYF.

The rearrangement joins TRBV20-1 to TRBJ2-1; 9 bases fit TRBD2. Looked up from germline, CDR1 is DFQATT and CDR2 is SNEGSKA (reference sequence). Trimming removed 1 base from V and 8 bases from J; junction bases left unmatched: 15. The CDR3 has 17 residues. The CDR3 coding sequence is TGCAGTGCTAGAGGGGGTCTAGCGGGAAGGTCTTACGATGAGCAGTTCTTC. Residues: CSARGGLAGRSYDEQFF.

About this clonotype: One junction end does not reproduce the germline sequence, and a read error may be involved. The V call is TRBV11-2, the J call TRBJ1-5; 7 nucleotides align to TRBD1. There are 15 residues in the CDR3. Germline CDR1 SGHAT, CDR2 FQNNGV. The CDR3 spells CASSQGQRGNRPQHF. The CDR3 DNA reads as TGTGCCAGCAGCCAGGGACAGCGAGGCAATCGGCCCCAGCATTTT.

The chain is built from TRBV20-1 and TRBJ2-3, with 11 bases identical to TRBD2. The CDR3 runs to 15 residues. The V segment lost 6 bases and the J segment 5 bases; nucleotides outside the gene matches: 10. In germline, CDR1 is DFQATT, CDR2 SNEGSKA (reference sequence). CDR3 sequence (DNA): TGCAGTGCGCCCGGGGGGACTAGCGGCATAGATACGCAGTATTTT. The encoded protein is CSAPGGTSGIDTQYF.

The chain carries TRBV5-1 and TRBJ2-3; no reliable D call. This CDR3 comprises 17 residues. V was clipped by 4 bases and J by 4 bases, with 22 bases between them. Per germline, CDR1 SGHRS and CDR2 YFSETQ. CDR3 sequence: CASSPVTHKSRSDTQYF. CDR3 sequence (DNA): TGCGCCAGCAGCCCAGTGACACACAAATCTAGGTCAGATACGCAGTATTTT.

The chain joins TRBV6-5 to TRBJ2-4, with TRBD1 identical over 11 bases. The end of the DNA is better explained by TRBJ2-7, so the J call may be wrong. CDR1 and CDR2 from the germline V gene are MNHEY and SVGAGI. This CDR3 region has 15 residues. In DNA, the CDR3 is TGTGCCAGCAGTGATGCGGGACAGGGGGCCTACGAGCAGTACTTC. Translated, it gives CASSDAGQGAYEQYF.

This clonotype turned up a few times. The gene calls are TRBV5-6 and TRBJ2-7; perhaps TRBD2 as D (6 bases). Trimming cost V 0 bases and J 0 bases, with 13 bases left between them. CDR3 length equals 16 residues. Germline lookup yields CDR1 SGHDT and CDR2 YYEEEE. The CDR3 loop is CASSLAGRESSYEQYF. The CDR3 nucleotides read TGTGCCAGCAGCTTGGCGGGACGGGAGAGCTCCTACGAGCAGTACTTC. Complete variable domain (other parts from reference TRBV5-6 and TRBJ2-7): DAGVTQSPTHLIKTRGQQVTLRCSPKSGHDTVSWYQQALGQGPQFIFQYYEEEERQRGNFPDRFSGHQFPNYSSELNVNALLLGDSALYLCASSLAGRESSYEQYFGPGTRLTVT.

The chain employs TRBV18 and TRBJ2-7; 7 bases agree with TRBD1. This CDR3 region has 17 residues. V shed 3 bases and J 0 bases; nucleotides not matched to a gene: 11. Germline CDR1 reads KGHSH; CDR2 reads LQKENI. The CDR3 sequence is CASSPTTTGRSSYEQYF. As DNA, the CDR3 is TGTGCCAGCTCACCGACAACGACAGGGCGCAGCTCCTACGAGCAGTACTTC.

This clonotype was seen a few times. The chain combines TRBV21-1 with TRBJ1-2; the table's D call TRBD1 went unverified against the DNA. TRBV21-1 is a pseudogene segment. The CDR3 loop spans 13 amino acids. The CDR3 reads CASTLTGTYGYTF. As DNA, the CDR3 is TGTGCCAGCACCTTAACAGGGACCTATGGCTACACCTTC.

This chain joins TRBV29-1 and TRBJ2-6; D gene ambiguous. Trimming stripped 6 bases from V and 6 bases from J, with 6 bases between. This CDR3 has 11 amino acids. CDR1 is SQVTM and CDR2 is ANQGSEA in the germline V gene. The CDR3 sequence is CSVWEANVLTF. CDR3 sequence (DNA): TGCAGCGTGTGGGAGGCCAACGTCCTGACTTTC. Together with reference TRBV29-1 and TRBJ2-6, the CDR3 gives the full variable domain: SAVISQKPSRDICQRGTSLTIQCQVDSQVTMMFWYRQQPGQSLTLIATANQGSEATYESGFVIDKFPISRPNLTFSTLTVSNMSPEDSSIYLCSVWEANVLTFGAGSRLTVL.

The chain employs TRBV5-5 and TRBJ2-3, with 11 bases identical to TRBD2. With 4 bases clipped from V and 1 base from J, the junction kept 5 bases outside the gene matches. The germline V gene has CDR1 SGHKS and CDR2 YYEKEE (reference sequence). The CDR3 covers 16 residues. The CDR3 reads CASSHLTSGGTDTQYF. In DNA, the CDR3 is TGTGCCAGCAGCCACCTGACTAGCGGGGGCACAGATACGCAGTATTTT.

This clonotype was found a few times. The chain employs TRBV29-1 and TRBJ2-7; 9 bases are a match to TRBD1. Trimming removed 6 bases from V and 0 bases from J; junction bases left unmatched: 6. CDR3 size: 14 residues. Germline V gene data show CDR1 as SQVTM and CDR2 as ANQGSEA. The CDR3 loop is CSVQGAPLSYEQYF. The CDR3 nucleotides are TGCAGCGTACAGGGGGCCCCCCTCTCCTACGAGCAGTACTTC.

Note on this clonotype: Mismatch with germline at one junction end may stem from a read error. The chain recombines TRBV6-1 with TRBJ2-3; 9 bases map to TRBD2. The CDR3 extends over 15 amino acids. CDR1 MNHNS and CDR2 SASEGT come from the germline V gene. CDR3 DNA: TGTGCCAGCAGAGAAGCGGGAGGAGAGGCAGATACGCAGTATTTT. It specifies CASREAGGEADTQYF.

Only one count was recorded for this clonotype. A much larger clone differs by one base, so this may be a read error. The V gene is TRBV3-1, the J gene TRBJ2-7; 8 bases agree with TRBD1. This CDR3 is 14 amino acids long. Germline CDR1 reads LGHDT; CDR2 reads YNNKEL (reference sequence). Trimming cost V 2 bases and J 9 bases; bases outside gene matches: 9. Here the CDR3 DNA reads TGTGCCAGCAGCCAATACAGGGGGACCGGGGGGCAGTACTTC. Amino acid sequence: CASSQYRGTGGQYF.

Points on this clonotype: This sequence may be a read error, since a much larger clone differs from it by one base. The CDR3 here is CASSLEVTGNGQFF. For the CDR3, the DNA is TGTGCCAGCAGCTTAGAGGTAACGGGGAATGGGCAGTTCTTC. J is TRBJ2-1 and V is TRBV11-2, with D tentatively TRBD2 (5 bases). The germline CDR1 and CDR2 sequences are SGHAT and FQNNGV. This CDR3 contains 14 residues.

The chain employs TRBV5-1 and TRBJ2-7, with D maybe TRBD1 (6 bases). The CDR3 has 14 amino acids. Germline assignment: CDR1 SGHRS and CDR2 YFSETQ. V was pared by 4 bases and J by 2 bases, with 13 bases between. The CDR3 DNA sequence: TGCGCCAGCAGCACGGACAGTATACCCTACGAGCAGTACTTC. Translation gives CASSTDSIPYEQYF.

This clonotype was observed a few times. The rearrangement uses TRBV12-3 or TRBV12-4 and TRBJ2-3; 13 bases match TRBD2. The CDR3 has 17 residues. The trim removed 6 bases at V and 2 bases at J, leaving 8 bases unmatched. In DNA form, the CDR3 reads TGTGCCAGCAGGTATCGACTAGCGGGAGGACCCACAGATACGCAGTATTTT. Protein: CASRYRLAGGPTDTQYF.

J is TRBJ2-3 and V is TRBV28; D remains unclear. This CDR3 spans 15 amino acids. V lost 8 bases and J lost 1, with 16 bases in between. Per germline, CDR1 MDHEN and CDR2 SYDVKM. CDR3 DNA: TGTGCCAGCGGTGCGCCTACTATGGGCACAGATACGCAGTATTTT. It translates to CASGAPTMGTDTQYF.

The chain recombines TRBV20-1 with TRBJ2-5, with 11 bases fitting TRBD1. Trimming removed 6 bases from V and 1 base from J; junction bases left unmatched: 10. The CDR3 is made up of 16 amino acids. Germline assignment: CDR1 DFQATT and CDR2 SNEGSKA (reference sequence). CDR3 protein: CSADRPGQGVQETQYF. CDR3 coding DNA: TGCAGTGCGGACCGACCGGGACAGGGGGTCCAAGAGACCCAGTACTTC.

This chain links TRBV29-1 with TRBJ2-1; D is uncertain. V was clipped by 4 bases and J by 13 bases, with 17 bases between them. Per germline, CDR1 SQVTM and CDR2 ANQGSEA. The length of the CDR3 is 12 residues. The DNA for the CDR3 is TGCAGCGTTGGATGGGATGGAGAGACCCAGTTCTTC. Translating gives CSVGWDGETQFF.

This sequence joins TRBV9 and TRBJ2-1; unclear D gene. Germline V lookup: CDR1 SGDLS, CDR2 YYNGEE. The germline V and J ends were trimmed by 4 bases and 8 bases, with 13 bases remaining between them. This CDR3 spans 13 amino acids. The CDR3 nucleotides are TGTGCCAGCAGCCGCACGACTTTGGATGAGCAGTTCTTC. This translates into CASSRTTLDEQFF.